A selection of T cell receptor beta chains follows, all from one sample in a study of blood T cell repertoires in COVID-19. The assay was immunoSEQ multiplex PCR, and TCRdb's table has in-frame clones only and misses some. The data show about 190,000 clones, 88% seen once. The source material was peripheral blood. The receptors were gathered from a woman in her 40s who had recovered from COVID-19. Both conserved end residues are part of each CDR3. The order of the fields is CDR3 length, J gene, V gene, D gene, clone size, CDR3 protein, CDR3 DNA. D genes are given only for firm matches. Size tells how often a clone was seen (once, few, many) or the class of an expanded clone, and some rows leave it out.

>16|TRBJ2-2|TRBV14|NA|NA
CASSRGKQGWAGELFF
TGTGCCAGCAGCCGAGGAAAGCAGGGGTGGGCCGGGGAGCTGTTTTTT
>13|TRBJ1-1|TRBV10-3|NA|NA
CAISEGQVTEAFF
TGTGCCATCAGTGAGGGACAAGTGACTGAAGCTTTCTTT
>15|TRBJ2-1|TRBV4-3|NA|NA
CASSQGPNSYNEQFF
TGCGCCAGCAGCCAAGGGCCGAACTCCTACAATGAGCAGTTCTTC
>16|TRBJ2-5|TRBV10-3|TRBD1|NA
CAISKSSGQGQETQYF
TGTGCCATCAGTAAAAGTAGCGGACAGGGCCAAGAGACCCAGTACTTC
>13|TRBJ2-3|TRBV27|NA|NA
CASSLSGTDTQYF
TGTGCCAGCAGTTTATCCGGCACAGATACGCAGTATTTT
>15|TRBJ2-1|TRBV6-5|NA|NA
CASSWGRERYNEQFF
TGTGCCAGCAGCTGGGGGCGGGAGAGGTACAATGAGCAGTTCTTC
>17|TRBJ1-5|TRBV6-2/TRBV6-3|TRBD1|NA
CASSDRGLRLGNQPQHF
TGTGCCAGCAGCGACAGGGGGCTCCGACTGGGCAATCAGCCCCAGCATTTT
>17|TRBJ1-4|TRBV7-2|TRBD1|NA
CASSPRGTGATNEKLFF
TGTGCCAGCAGCCCCCGCGGCACAGGGGCAACTAATGAAAAACTGTTTTTT
>16|TRBJ2-1|TRBV12-5|NA|NA
CASGLASVGGGNEQFF
TGTGCTAGTGGTTTGGCCTCCGTGGGGGGTGGTAATGAGCAGTTCTTC
>13|TRBJ2-1|TRBV25-1|NA|once
CASSGQLYNEQFF
TGTGCCAGCAGTGGACAGCTCTACAATGAGCAGTTCTTC
>16|TRBJ1-5|TRBV7-9|NA|NA
CASSLGGRGSNQPQHF
TGTGCCAGCAGCTTGGGAGGGCGAGGGAGCAATCAGCCCCAGCATTTT
>14|TRBJ2-1|TRBV19|NA|NA
CASREQGGPWEQFF
TGTGCCAGTAGGGAACAGGGTGGGCCCTGGGAGCAGTTCTTC
>14|TRBJ2-7|TRBV27|NA|NA
CASSRNDISYEQYF
TGTGCCAGCAGTCGAAACGACATATCCTACGAGCAGTACTTC
>15|TRBJ2-1|TRBV5-1|NA|NA
CASSLFPAEYNEQFF
TGCGCCAGCAGCTTGTTTCCAGCGGAGTACAATGAGCAGTTCTTC
>14|TRBJ1-2|TRBV7-9|NA|NA
CASRYVPRDYGYTF
TGTGCCAGCAGATATGTTCCGAGGGACTATGGCTACACCTTC
>15|TRBJ2-7|TRBV12-5|NA|NA
CASGLALTGAYEQYF
TGTGCTAGTGGTTTGGCCCTGACGGGGGCCTACGAGCAGTACTTC
>16|TRBJ1-4|TRBV19|NA|NA
CASRPRGQQGSEKLFF
TGTGCCAGTAGACCACGGGGTCAACAGGGATCTGAAAAACTGTTTTTT
>14|TRBJ2-4|TRBV5-5|NA|NA
CASSLNSPRDIQYF
TGTGCCAGCAGCTTGAACAGCCCGAGGGACATTCAGTACTTC
>13|TRBJ2-7|TRBV2|NA|NA
CASGYGSPPEQYF
TGTGCCAGCGGATACGGGTCACCTCCCGAGCAGTACTTC
>13|TRBJ1-6|TRBV12-3/TRBV12-4|NA|NA
CASSPESNSPLHF
TGTGCCAGCAGTCCGGAGTCCAATTCACCCCTCCACTTT
>18|TRBJ2-3|TRBV28|TRBD2|NA
CASSLLQTSGSSGDTQYF
TGTGCCAGCAGTTTATTACAGACTAGCGGGAGCTCCGGAGATACGCAGTATTTT
>21|TRBJ2-5|TRBV19|TRBD1|NA
CASSISIRMRDRVMTQETQYF
TGTGCCAGTAGTATCTCGATTCGTATGCGGGACAGGGTCATGACGCAAGAGACCCAGTACTTC
>18|TRBJ2-3|TRBV9|NA|NA
CASSVEATRGGSTDTQYF
TGTGCCAGCAGCGTAGAGGCGACTAGAGGTGGTAGCACAGATACGCAGTATTTT
>16|TRBJ2-5|TRBV5-1|TRBD1|NA
CASSPGGTGVGETQYF
TGCGCCAGCAGCCCTGGAGGGACAGGGGTCGGAGAGACCCAGTACTTC
>15|TRBJ2-5|TRBV6-2/TRBV6-3|NA|once
CASSRTRDMTETQYF
TGTGCCAGCAGTCGCACCCGGGACATGACAGAGACCCAGTACTTC
>14|TRBJ2-5|TRBV23-1|TRBD2|NA
CASSQLAGEETQYF
TGCGCCAGCAGTCAACTAGCGGGAGAAGAGACCCAGTACTTC
>14|TRBJ1-4|TRBV10-3|NA|NA
CAISEQAWDEKLFF
TGTGCCATCAGTGAACAGGCCTGGGATGAAAAACTGTTTTTT
>13|TRBJ1-2|TRBV4-2|NA|few
CASSQGTANGYTF
TGTGCCAGCAGCCAAGGGACAGCGAATGGCTACACCTTC
>16|TRBJ2-3|TRBV24-1|TRBD1|NA
CATSDFGQGVTDTQYF
TGTGCCACCAGTGATTTTGGACAGGGGGTGACAGATACGCAGTATTTT
>13|TRBJ1-1|TRBV7-8|NA|NA
CASSLDLGGEAFF
TGTGCCAGCAGCTTAGACCTCGGGGGGGAAGCTTTCTTT
>12|TRBJ2-2|TRBV28|NA|NA
CASTSHTGELFF
TGTGCCAGCACTTCCCACACCGGGGAGCTGTTTTTT
>14|TRBJ1-4|TRBV30|NA|NA
CAWSDRSVREKLFF
TGTGCCTGGAGTGACAGGTCGGTGCGTGAAAAACTGTTTTTT
>16|TRBJ2-5|TRBV5-1|TRBD2|NA
CASSPIAGGPLETQYF
TGCGCCAGCAGCCCCATAGCGGGAGGGCCTCTGGAGACCCAGTACTTC
>15|TRBJ2-5|TRBV11-2|NA|NA
CASSLGGPIQETQYF
TGTGCCAGCAGCTTAGGAGGGCCGATTCAAGAGACCCAGTACTTC
>15|TRBJ2-5|TRBV4-3|NA|NA
CASSPNPQGKETQYF
TGCGCCAGCAGCCCAAATCCCCAGGGGAAAGAGACCCAGTACTTC
>16|TRBJ1-1|TRBV9|TRBD1|NA
CASSVGQGFKNTEAFF
TGTGCCAGCAGCGTAGGACAGGGATTCAAGAACACTGAAGCTTTCTTT
>13|TRBJ1-1|TRBV18|NA|NA
CASSPRRGTEAFF
TGTGCCAGCTCACCACGGAGGGGCACTGAAGCTTTCTTT
>16|TRBJ1-3|TRBV6-6|TRBD1|NA
CASSMTTGASGNTIYF
TGTGCCAGCAGCATGACCACAGGGGCGTCTGGAAACACCATATATTTT
>14|TRBJ2-5|TRBV5-1|TRBD2|NA
CASSPGGGEETQYF
TGCGCCAGCAGCCCAGGCGGGGGAGAAGAGACCCAGTACTTC
>14|TRBJ1-2|TRBV27|TRBD1|NA
CASRASGTGSGYTF
TGTGCCAGCAGGGCCTCAGGGACAGGGAGTGGCTACACCTTC
>12|TRBJ1-6|TRBV7-2|NA|few
CASSLVWQALHF
TGTGCCAGCAGCTTAGTGTGGCAGGCCCTCCACTTT
>15|TRBJ1-5|TRBV4-1|NA|NA
CASSQDSYANQPQHF
TGCGCCAGCAGCCAAGATTCGTATGCGAATCAGCCCCAGCATTTT
>13|TRBJ2-3|TRBV30|NA|NA
CAWSGKQLDTQYF
TGTGCCTGGTCAGGGAAGCAATTAGATACGCAGTATTTT
>14|TRBJ2-5|TRBV18|TRBD1|NA
CASSPGTGQETQYF
TGTGCCAGCTCACCCGGGACAGGCCAAGAGACCCAGTACTTC